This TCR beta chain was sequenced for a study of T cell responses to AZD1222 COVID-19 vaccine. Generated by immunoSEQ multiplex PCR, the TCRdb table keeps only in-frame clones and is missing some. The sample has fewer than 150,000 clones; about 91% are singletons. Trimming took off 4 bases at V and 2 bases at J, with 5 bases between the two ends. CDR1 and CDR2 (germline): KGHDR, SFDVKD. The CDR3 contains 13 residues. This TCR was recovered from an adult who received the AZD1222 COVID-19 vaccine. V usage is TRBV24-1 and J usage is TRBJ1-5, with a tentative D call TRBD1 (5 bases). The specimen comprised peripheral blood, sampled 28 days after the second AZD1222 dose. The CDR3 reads CATSDRGNQPQHF. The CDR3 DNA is TGTGCCACCAGTGACAGGGGCAATCAGCCCCAGCATTTT.